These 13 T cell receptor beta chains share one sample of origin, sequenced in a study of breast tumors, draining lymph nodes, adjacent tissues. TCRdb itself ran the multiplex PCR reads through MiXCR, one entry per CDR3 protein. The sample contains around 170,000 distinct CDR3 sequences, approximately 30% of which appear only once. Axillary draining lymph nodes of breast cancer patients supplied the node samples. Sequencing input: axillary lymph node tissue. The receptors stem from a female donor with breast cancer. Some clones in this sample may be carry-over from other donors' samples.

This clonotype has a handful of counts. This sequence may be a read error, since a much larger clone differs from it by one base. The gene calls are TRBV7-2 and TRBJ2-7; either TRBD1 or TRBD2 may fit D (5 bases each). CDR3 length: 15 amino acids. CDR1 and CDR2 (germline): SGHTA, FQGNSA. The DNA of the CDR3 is TGTGTCAGCAGCCAAGGGACGGATAGTCTATACGAGCAGTACTTC. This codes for CVSSQGTDSLYEQYF.

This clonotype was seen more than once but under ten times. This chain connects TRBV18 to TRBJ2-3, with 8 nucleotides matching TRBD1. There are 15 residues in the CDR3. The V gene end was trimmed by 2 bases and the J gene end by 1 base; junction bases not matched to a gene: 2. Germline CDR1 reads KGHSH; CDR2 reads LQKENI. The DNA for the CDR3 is TGTGCCAGCTCACCAGGGGACAGGCGCACAGATACGCAGTATTTT. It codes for CASSPGDRRTDTQYF. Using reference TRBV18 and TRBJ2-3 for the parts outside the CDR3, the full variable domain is NAGVMQNPRHLVRRRGQEARLRCSPMKGHSHVYWYRQLPEEGLKFMVYLQKENIIDESGMPKERFSAEFPKEGPSILRIQQVVRGDSAAYFCASSPGDRRTDTQYFGPGTRLTVL.

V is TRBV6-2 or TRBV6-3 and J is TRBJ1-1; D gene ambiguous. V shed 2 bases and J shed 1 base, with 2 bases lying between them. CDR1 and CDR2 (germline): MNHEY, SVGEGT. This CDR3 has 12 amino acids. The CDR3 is CASSYPNTEAFF. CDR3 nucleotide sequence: TGTGCCAGCAGTTACCCGAACACTGAAGCTTTCTTT.

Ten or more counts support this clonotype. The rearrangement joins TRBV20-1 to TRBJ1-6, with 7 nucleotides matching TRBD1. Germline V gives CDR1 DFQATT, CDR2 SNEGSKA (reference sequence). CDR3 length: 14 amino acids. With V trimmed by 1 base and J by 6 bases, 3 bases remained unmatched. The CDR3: CSARGQGLNSPLHF. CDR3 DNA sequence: TGCAGTGCTAGAGGACAGGGCCTTAATTCACCCCTCCACTTT.

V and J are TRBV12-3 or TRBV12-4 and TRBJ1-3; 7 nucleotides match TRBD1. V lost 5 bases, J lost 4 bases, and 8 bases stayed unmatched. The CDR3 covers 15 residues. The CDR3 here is CASSRDSYRGNTIYF. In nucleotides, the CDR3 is TGTGCCAGCAGTCGGGACAGCTACAGGGGAAACACCATATATTTT.

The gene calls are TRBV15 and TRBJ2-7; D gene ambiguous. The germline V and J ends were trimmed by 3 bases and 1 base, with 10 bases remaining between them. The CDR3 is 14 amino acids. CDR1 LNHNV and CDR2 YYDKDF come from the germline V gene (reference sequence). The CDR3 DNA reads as TGTGCCACCAGCAGCTTAGTTGTTTCCTACGAGCAGTACTTC. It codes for CATSSLVVSYEQYF.

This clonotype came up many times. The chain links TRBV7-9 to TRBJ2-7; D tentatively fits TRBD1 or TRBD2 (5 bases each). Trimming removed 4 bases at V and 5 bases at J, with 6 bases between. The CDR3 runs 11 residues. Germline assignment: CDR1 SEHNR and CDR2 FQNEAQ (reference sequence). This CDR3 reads CASSWGNEQYF. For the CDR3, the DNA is TGTGCCAGCAGCTGGGGGAACGAGCAGTACTTC.

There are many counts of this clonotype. The CDR3 coding sequence is TGTGCCAGCAGTCCTGGACACACACGCTTGTACGAGCAGTACTTC. Its protein is CASSPGHTRLYEQYF. The J gene is TRBJ2-7, the V gene TRBV12-3 or TRBV12-4; perhaps TRBD1 as D (5 bases). With 5 bases removed from V and 4 bases from J, the gap between germline ends came to 18 bases. The CDR3 runs 15 residues.

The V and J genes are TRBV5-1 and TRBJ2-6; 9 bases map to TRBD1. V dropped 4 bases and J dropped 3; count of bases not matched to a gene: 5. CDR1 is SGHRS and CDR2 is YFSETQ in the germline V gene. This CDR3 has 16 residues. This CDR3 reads CASSAGQGSGANVLTF. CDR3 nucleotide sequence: TGCGCCAGCAGCGCCGGACAGGGGAGTGGGGCCAACGTCCTGACTTTC.

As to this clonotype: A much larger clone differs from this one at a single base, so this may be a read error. Here the CDR3 reads CASTTDGDTQYF. CDR3 DNA sequence: TGTGCCAGCACCACAGACGGGGATACGCAGTATTTT. The V call is TRBV6-5, the J call TRBJ2-3; D gene ambiguous. Germline V gives CDR1 MNHEY, CDR2 SVGAGI. This CDR3 is 12 amino acids long. Trimming took 7 bases from V and 6 from J, leaving 11 bases between them.

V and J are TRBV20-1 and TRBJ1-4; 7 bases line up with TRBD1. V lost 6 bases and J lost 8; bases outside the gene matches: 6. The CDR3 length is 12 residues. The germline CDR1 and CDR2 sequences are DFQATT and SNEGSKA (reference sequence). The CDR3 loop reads CSALQGSEKLFF. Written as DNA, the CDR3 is TGCAGTGCCTTACAGGGGAGCGAAAAACTGTTTTTT.

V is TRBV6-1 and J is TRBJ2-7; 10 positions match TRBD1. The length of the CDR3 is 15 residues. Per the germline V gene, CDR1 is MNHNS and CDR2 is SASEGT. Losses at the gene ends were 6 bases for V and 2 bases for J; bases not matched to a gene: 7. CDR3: CASREGQGIAYEQYF. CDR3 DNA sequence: TGTGCCAGCAGGGAGGGACAGGGGATCGCCTACGAGCAGTACTTC.

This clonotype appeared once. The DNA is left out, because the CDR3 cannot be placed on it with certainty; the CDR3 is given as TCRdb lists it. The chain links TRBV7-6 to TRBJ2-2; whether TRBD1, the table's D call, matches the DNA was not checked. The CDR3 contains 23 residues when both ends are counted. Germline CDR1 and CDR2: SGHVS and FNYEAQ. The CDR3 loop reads CASSFPSGTGVLRAVLRAGELFF.